Listed below are T cell receptor beta chains from one sample, sequenced in a study of beta chain features in type 1 diabetes. The assay was immunoSEQ multiplex PCR, and TCRdb's table has in-frame clones only and misses some. The sample gives some 300,000 clones, about 8.5% of which show up once; more than 0.9% is in the top ten. Sequencing used central memory CD4+ T cells from blood. All receptors come from a woman between 18 and 29 years old in good health. Both conserved end residues are part of each CDR3. Each record gives: J gene, V gene, D gene, clone size, CDR3 protein, CDR3 DNA. D genes are given only for firm matches. Clone size, where shown, is once, few, many, or a class for clones that have expanded.

J: TRBJ1-5
V: TRBV28
D: NA
size: few
CDR3: CASSLSGERQPQHF
DNA: TGTGCCAGCAGTTTATCAGGGGAGAGGCAGCCCCAGCATTTT

J: TRBJ1-6
V: TRBV7-9
D: NA
size: NA
CDR3: CASSLRGPGPPLHF
DNA: TGTGCCAGCAGCTTGCGTGGTCCGGGCCCACCCCTCCACTTT

J: TRBJ2-6
V: TRBV4-2
D: NA
size: NA
CDR3: CASSQAPGSSGANVLTF
DNA: TGTGCCAGCAGCCAAGCTCCTGGATCTTCTGGGGCCAACGTCCTGACTTTC

J: TRBJ1-1
V: TRBV6-6
D: NA
size: few
CDR3: CASSYSTRGVTEAFF
DNA: TGTGCCAGCAGTTACTCGACGCGGGGAGTGACTGAAGCTTTCTTT

J: TRBJ2-5
V: TRBV19
D: TRBD2
size: few
CDR3: CASRLAGVGETQYF
DNA: TGTGCCAGTAGGCTAGCGGGAGTTGGGGAGACCCAGTACTTC

J: TRBJ1-1
V: TRBV7-8
D: NA
size: many
CDR3: CASSLFDRQAFF
DNA: TGTGCCAGCAGCTTATTTGACAGGCAAGCTTTCTTT

J: TRBJ2-6
V: TRBV7-6
D: NA
size: few
CDR3: CASSSRPLIAGPQGANVLTF
DNA: TGTGCCAGCAGCTCTCGACCCCTAATCGCGGGGCCACAGGGGGCCAACGTCCTGACTTTC

J: TRBJ1-5
V: TRBV15
D: NA
size: once
CDR3: CATSSLVSQPQHF
DNA: TGTGCCACCAGCAGCCTGGTGTCACAGCCCCAGCATTTT

J: TRBJ2-2
V: TRBV6-6
D: NA
size: few
CDR3: CASSGYTGELFF
DNA: TGTGCCAGCAGCGGGTACACCGGGGAGCTGTTTTTT

J: TRBJ2-1
V: TRBV7-9
D: NA
size: few
CDR3: CASSINRNEQFF
DNA: TGTGCCAGCAGCATCAATCGCAATGAGCAGTTCTTC

J: TRBJ2-7
V: TRBV29-1
D: TRBD2
size: NA
CDR3: CSVGRGRGEQYF
DNA: TGCAGCGTTGGAAGAGGGAGGGGCGAGCAGTACTTC

J: TRBJ2-1
V: TRBV2
D: TRBD2
size: many
CDR3: CASSISGIYNEQFF
DNA: TGTGCCAGCAGTATCAGCGGGATTTACAATGAGCAGTTCTTC

J: TRBJ2-5
V: TRBV29-1
D: NA
size: many
CDR3: CSVEVRAGETQYF
DNA: TGCAGCGTTGAAGTACGGGCAGGGGAGACCCAGTACTTC

J: TRBJ2-5
V: TRBV5-5
D: TRBD1
size: few
CDR3: CASSLTGDQETQYF
DNA: TGTGCCAGCAGCTTGACAGGGGACCAAGAGACCCAGTACTTC

J: TRBJ2-1
V: TRBV30
D: TRBD2
size: NA
CDR3: CAWSLGNSGRYNEQFF
DNA: TGTGCCTGGAGTTTGGGTAATAGCGGGCGGTACAATGAGCAGTTCTTC

J: TRBJ2-7
V: TRBV9
D: NA
size: NA
CDR3: CASSVSPVSPTEQYF
DNA: TGTGCCAGCAGCGTTAGTCCCGTGTCGCCTACAGAGCAGTACTTC

J: TRBJ1-5
V: TRBV7-2
D: NA
size: few
CDR3: CASSLGAGSIQPQHF
DNA: TGTGCCAGCAGCCTAGGGGCAGGCTCGATTCAGCCCCAGCATTTT

J: TRBJ1-6
V: TRBV1
D: NA
size: few
CDR3: CTSSQGEPPAPLHF
DNA: TGCACCAGCAGCCAAGGCGAGCCCCCCGCACCCCTCCACTTT

J: TRBJ1-4
V: TRBV18
D: TRBD1
size: NA
CDR3: CASSQGQNEKLFF
DNA: TGTGCCAGCTCACAGGGACAGAATGAAAAACTGTTTTTT

J: TRBJ2-3
V: TRBV2
D: NA
size: few
CDR3: CASRMYVESNTQYF
DNA: TGTGCCAGCCGAATGTATGTTGAATCCAATACGCAGTATTTT

J: TRBJ1-1
V: TRBV4-3
D: NA
size: NA
CDR3: CASSQETIGTSNTEAFF
DNA: TGCGCCAGCAGCCAAGAGACGATTGGCACATCGAACACTGAAGCTTTCTTT

J: TRBJ2-6
V: TRBV7-2
D: TRBD1
size: few
CDR3: CASSPLTGFDGANVLTF
DNA: TGTGCCAGCAGCCCCCTGACAGGGTTCGACGGGGCCAACGTCCTGACTTTC

J: TRBJ2-7
V: TRBV5-4
D: NA
size: NA
CDR3: CASSLVGDEQYF
DNA: TGTGCCAGCAGCTTGGTCGGAGACGAGCAGTACTTC

J: TRBJ2-3
V: TRBV4-2
D: NA
size: NA
CDR3: CASSQVLPGRDTQYF
DNA: TGTGCCAGCAGCCAAGTACTGCCGGGGAGGGATACGCAGTATTTT

J: TRBJ1-6
V: TRBV18
D: TRBD1
size: few
CDR3: CASSLDRAPSPLHF
DNA: TGTGCCAGCTCACTCGACAGGGCTCCTTCACCCCTCCACTTT

J: TRBJ1-2
V: TRBV28
D: NA
size: NA
CDR3: CATGIVGYTF
DNA: TGTGCCACAGGGATAGTCGGCTACACCTTC

J: TRBJ1-2
V: TRBV5-4
D: TRBD1
size: few
CDR3: CASSTLTGGDYGYTF
DNA: TGTGCCAGCAGCACCTTGACAGGGGGCGACTATGGCTACACCTTC

J: TRBJ2-3
V: TRBV27
D: TRBD1
size: few
CDR3: CASSLNPQGVDTQYF
DNA: TGTGCCAGCAGTTTAAACCCACAGGGGGTGGATACGCAGTATTTT

J: TRBJ1-1
V: TRBV28
D: NA
size: many
CDR3: CASSLAGPTEAFF
DNA: TGTGCCAGCAGTTTAGCAGGGCCCACTGAAGCTTTCTTT

J: TRBJ1-6
V: TRBV7-3
D: NA
size: NA
CDR3: CASSLRDGNSPLHF
DNA: TGTGCCAGCAGCTTACGGGACGGTAATTCACCCCTCCACTTT

J: TRBJ2-4
V: TRBV10-3
D: NA
size: NA
CDR3: CAISDGEIAKNIQYF
DNA: TGTGCCATCAGTGATGGGGAAATAGCCAAAAACATTCAGTACTTC

J: TRBJ2-1
V: TRBV4-1
D: TRBD1
size: NA
CDR3: CASSQGQGSERNEQFF
DNA: TGCGCCAGCAGCCAGGGACAGGGATCGGAACGCAATGAGCAGTTCTTC

J: TRBJ2-2
V: TRBV7-9
D: TRBD2
size: many
CDR3: CASSYAGTSTGELFF
DNA: TGTGCCAGCAGTTACGCCGGGACTAGCACCGGGGAGCTGTTTTTT

J: TRBJ1-4
V: TRBV7-8
D: TRBD1
size: few
CDR3: CASSGETGTSNEKLFF
DNA: TGTGCCAGCAGCGGTGAGACAGGGACCTCTAATGAAAAACTGTTTTTT

J: TRBJ2-3
V: TRBV7-9
D: TRBD1
size: NA
CDR3: CASSLTGVTDTQYF
DNA: TGTGCCAGCAGCTTAACAGGGGTCACAGATACGCAGTATTTT

J: TRBJ1-1
V: TRBV5-1
D: NA
size: NA
CDR3: CASSLGDTEAFF
DNA: TGCGCCAGCAGCTTGGGTGACACTGAAGCTTTCTTT

J: TRBJ2-4
V: TRBV5-5
D: NA
size: NA
CDR3: CASSLQDIQYF
DNA: TGTGCCAGCAGCTTACAGGACATTCAGTACTTC

J: TRBJ2-3
V: TRBV9
D: NA
size: few
CDR3: CASSVGTYTDTQYF
DNA: TGTGCCAGCAGCGTAGGCACCTACACAGATACGCAGTATTTT

J: TRBJ2-1
V: TRBV29-1
D: TRBD2
size: NA
CDR3: CSVTSGEHEQFF
DNA: TGCAGCGTGACTAGCGGGGAACATGAGCAGTTCTTC

J: TRBJ2-3
V: TRBV14
D: NA
size: many
CDR3: CASSQDLGIFDTQYF
DNA: TGTGCCAGCAGCCAAGATCTGGGGATATTCGATACGCAGTATTTT

J: TRBJ1-5
V: TRBV7-2
D: NA
size: few
CDR3: CASSAGPRGGNQPQHF
DNA: TGTGCCAGCAGCGCGGGACCGAGGGGAGGCAATCAGCCCCAGCATTTT

J: TRBJ2-7
V: TRBV27
D: TRBD1
size: NA
CDR3: CASSLPDRGRRYEQYF
DNA: TGTGCCAGCAGTTTACCCGACAGGGGGCGCAGGTACGAGCAGTACTTC